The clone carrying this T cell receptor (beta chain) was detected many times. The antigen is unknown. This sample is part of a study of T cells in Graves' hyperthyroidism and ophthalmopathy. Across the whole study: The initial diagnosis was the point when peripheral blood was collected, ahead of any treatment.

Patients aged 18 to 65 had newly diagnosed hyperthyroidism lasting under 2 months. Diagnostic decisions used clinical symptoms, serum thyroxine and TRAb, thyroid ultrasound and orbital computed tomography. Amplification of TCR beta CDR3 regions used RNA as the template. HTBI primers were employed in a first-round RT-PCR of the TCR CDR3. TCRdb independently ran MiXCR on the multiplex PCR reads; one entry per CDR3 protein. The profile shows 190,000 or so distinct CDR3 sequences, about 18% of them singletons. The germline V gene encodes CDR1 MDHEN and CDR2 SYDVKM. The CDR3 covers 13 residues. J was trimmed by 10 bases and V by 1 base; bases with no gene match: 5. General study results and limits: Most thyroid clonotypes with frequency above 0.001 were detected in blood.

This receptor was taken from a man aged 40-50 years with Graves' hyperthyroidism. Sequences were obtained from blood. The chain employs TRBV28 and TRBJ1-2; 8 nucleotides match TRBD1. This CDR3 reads CASSLFAGGLYTF. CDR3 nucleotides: TGTGCCAGCAGTTTATTCGCAGGGGGCCTCTACACCTTC.